The rows below give T cell receptor beta chains drawn from one sample of a study of blood T cell repertoires in COVID-19. Sequencing used immunoSEQ multiplex PCR; TCRdb keeps in-frame clones, though not all of them. The sample consists of some 400,000 clones, roughly 86% of them appearing once. The sample consisted of PBMCs or T cells enriched from blood (not recorded which). The receptors come from a woman in her twenties or thirties who had recovered from COVID-19. The conserved cysteine and the conserved F or W are not part of the CDR3 here.

j_call | cdr3_length | v_call | cdr3_aa
TRBJ2-7 | 14 | TRBV7-2 | ASSPRPGQSTYEQY
TRBJ1-2 | 12 | TRBV28 | ASWVRGANYGYT
TRBJ2-7 | 11 | TRBV5-6 | ASSLLESYEQY
TRBJ1-2 | 14 | TRBV5-1 | ASSLNPTGTNYGYT
TRBJ1-1 | 9 | TRBV6-5 | ASSRQGEAF
TRBJ2-1 | 13 | TRBV6-5 | ASRRSGTGRHEQF
TRBJ1-5 | 13 | TRBV28 | ASSRQTDSNQPQH
TRBJ1-6 | 14 | TRBV12-5 | ASGSGGSSYNSPLH
TRBJ2-1 | 10 | TRBV12-3/TRBV12-4 | ASSQTGHEQF
TRBJ2-1 | 13 | TRBV5-1 | ASSSQGVSYNEQF
TRBJ2-3 | 15 | TRBV9 | ASSVGWTSGTTDTQY
TRBJ1-1 | 11 | TRBV4-1 | ASSGQGGTEAF
TRBJ2-5 | 14 | TRBV6-5 | ASSYSSLAARETQY
TRBJ2-1 | 13 | TRBV4-1 | ASSQEWRAANEQF
TRBJ2-2 | 11 | TRBV24-1 | ATSGGNTGELF
TRBJ2-1 | 11 | TRBV7-6 | ASSLADWEEQF
TRBJ2-3 | 13 | TRBV4-1 | ASSNRDLNTDTQY
TRBJ2-7 | 13 | TRBV5-1 | ASRLQGASSYEQY
TRBJ1-6 | 12 | TRBV30 | AWSGTGPNSPLH
TRBJ2-1 | 11 | TRBV9 | ASSVFAGNEQF
TRBJ2-3 | 13 | TRBV7-3 | ASSLGLPRTDTQY
TRBJ1-2 | 11 | TRBV6-5 | ASSYWSYYGYT